The 20 T cell receptor beta chains listed next were all sequenced from one sample in a study of beta chain features in type 1 diabetes listed by TCRdb under 2018. Libraries came from the immunoSEQ multiplex PCR assay. The entire isolated RNA was reverse transcribed using the High Capacity cDNA Reverse Transcription Kit, and thus expressed TCRB transcripts were sequenced. TCRdb's version of the immuneACCESS table is confined to in-frame rearrangements and falls short of the full clone set. An unresolved V gene accounts for under half of the shortfall where checked; the remainder is of unknown origin. The table for this sample lists hundreds of thousands of clones; approximately 15% of them were counted only once. The ten largest clones add up to around 0.015% of the sample. Which antigens these TCRs recognize remains unknown. General study outcomes and caveats: In all four CD4+ subsets, TCRB CDR3 length was moderately but significantly shorter in type 1 diabetes patients.

Sequencing was done on a sample of naive CD4+ T cells from blood. This specimen's cell subset or site label, interpreted: true naive CD4+ T cells. These receptors were taken from a man between 18 and 35 years old with type 1 diabetes.

The chain joins TRBV30 to TRBJ1-2; D may be TRBD1 (5 bases). Germline V lookup: CDR1 GTSNPN, CDR2 SVGIG (reference sequence). V lost 4 bases and J lost 7, with 22 bases in between. The CDR3 contains 15 residues. In nucleotides, the CDR3 is TGTGCCTGGAACCCGGCGGGGGTGATGCGTAGTGGCTACACCTTC. Its protein is CAWNPAGVMRSGYTF.

The rearrangement uses TRBV27 and TRBJ1-1, with TRBD1 matching over 7 bases. V was clipped by 6 bases and J by 10 bases; unmatched bases: 11. The CDR3 contains 13 residues. Germline V gives CDR1 MNHEY, CDR2 SMNVEV (reference sequence). The CDR3 coding sequence is TGTGCCAGCAGGACCCACAGGGGAATGAGAGCTTTCTTT. This gives the protein CASRTHRGMRAFF.

Only a few counts were recorded for this clone. The genes are TRBV25-1 and TRBJ2-1, with D tentatively TRBD1 (6 bases). The V and J ends lost 3 bases and 0 bases respectively, with 9 bases between them. Per germline, CDR1 MGHDK and CDR2 SYGVNS. The CDR3 loop spans 15 amino acids. Here the CDR3 reads CASSEGANSYNEQFF. CDR3 coding DNA: TGTGCCAGCAGTGAGGGGGCCAACTCCTACAATGAGCAGTTCTTC.

This clone has more than one count but fewer than ten. The V and J genes are TRBV5-1 and TRBJ2-2; no clear D. Germline values: CDR1 SGHRS, CDR2 YFSETQ. Between the trimmed V and J ends, which lost 2 bases and 5 bases, there was a span of 7 bases. CDR3 length: 13 amino acids. As DNA, the CDR3 is TGCGCCAGCAGCTTTACCGAGACCGGGGAGCTGTTTTTT. Translated, it gives CASSFTETGELFF.

This sequence joins TRBV30 and TRBJ2-1; D possibly corresponds to TRBD2 (6 bases). Between the trimmed V and J ends, which lost 0 bases and 2 bases, there was a span of 14 bases. CDR3 length: 16 amino acids. The V gene's germline CDR1 is GTSNPN and CDR2 SVGIG (reference sequence). The CDR3 DNA reads TGTGCCTGGAGTGTAAGAGGGAGGAGTCCCTACAATGAGCAGTTCTTC. Translated: CAWSVRGRSPYNEQFF.

V usage is TRBV29-1 and J usage is TRBJ2-7; no clear D gene. The CDR3 contains 12 residues. V lost 4 bases and J 1 base, leaving 8 bases between the germline ends. Germline lookup yields CDR1 SQVTM and CDR2 ANQGSEA. CDR3 coding DNA: TGCAGCGTTGGAGGTCTATCCTACGAGCAGTACTTC. It codes for CSVGGLSYEQYF.

The chain uses TRBV28 and TRBJ2-7; possibly TRBD1 for D (5 bases). The V end was cut by 8 bases, the J end by 7 bases, with 15 bases between. Per the germline V gene, CDR1 is MDHEN and CDR2 is SYDVKM. There are 12 residues in the CDR3. The CDR3 spells CASGNLDREQYF. The CDR3 bases are TGTGCCAGCGGAAACCTAGACAGAGAGCAGTACTTC. The full variable domain, its missing parts supplied by reference TRBV28 and TRBJ2-7, is DVKVTQSSRYLVKRTGEKVFLECVQDMDHENMFWYRQDPGLGLRLIYFSYDVKMKEKGDIPEGYSVSREKKERFSLILESASTNQTSMYLCASGNLDREQYFGPGTRLTVT.

This clone has only a few counts. The genes are TRBV11-2 and TRBJ2-3, with 10 bases lining up with TRBD2. V lost 5 bases and J lost 7; bases outside the gene matches: 6. Per germline, CDR1 SGHAT and CDR2 FQNNGV. This CDR3 contains 14 residues. The CDR3 nucleotides read TGTGCCAGCAGCGCGGGACTAGCGACGAATACGCAGTATTTT. Amino acids: CASSAGLATNTQYF.

The chain joins TRBV4-2 to TRBJ1-2; D gene ambiguous. Germline V gives CDR1 LGHNA, CDR2 YNFKEQ. This CDR3 is built from 14 residues. V dropped 0 bases and J dropped 7 bases, with 12 bases sitting between them. CDR3 protein: CASSQDTRGFGYTF. The CDR3 DNA sequence: TGTGCCAGCAGCCAAGATACCCGAGGGTTTGGCTACACCTTC.

The sample holds a few counts of this clone. V usage is TRBV4-3 and J usage is TRBJ2-3; 7 bases agree with TRBD1. V lost 4 bases to trimming and J lost 2 bases; unmatched junction nucleotides: 6. This CDR3 has 15 amino acids. Germline CDR1 and CDR2: LGHNA and YSLEER. The DNA of the CDR3 is TGCGCCAGCAGCCGGACAGGAGCTTCCACAGATACGCAGTATTTT. This translates into CASSRTGASTDTQYF.

V is TRBV13 and J is TRBJ2-3; the match to TRBD2 covers 15 bases. Germline values: CDR1 PRHDT, CDR2 FYEKMQ (reference sequence). The CDR3 has 16 residues. J was trimmed by 7 bases and V by 4 bases; bases with no gene match: 6. The CDR3 reads CASSSGLAGGRHTQYF. CDR3 sequence (DNA): TGTGCCAGCAGCTCCGGACTAGCGGGAGGGCGACATACGCAGTATTTT.

This sequence joins TRBV7-2 and TRBJ2-7; weak D call: TRBD2 (5 bases). V lost 7 bases and J 4 bases, leaving 23 bases between the germline ends. Germline CDR1 reads SGHTA; CDR2 reads FQGNSA. This CDR3 contains 16 residues. The CDR3 protein is CASIPRVGLDAYEQYF. The CDR3 DNA sequence: TGTGCCAGCATCCCTAGGGTAGGACTGGATGCTTACGAGCAGTACTTC. Full variable domain (outside the CDR3, taken from reference TRBV7-2 and TRBJ2-7): GAGVSQSPSNKVTEKGKDVELRCDPISGHTALYWYRQSLGQGLEFLIYFQGNSAPDKSGLPSDRFSAERTGGSVSTLTIQRTQQEDSAVYLCASIPRVGLDAYEQYFGPGTRLTVT.

This clone came up a few times. The same CDR3 arises from other DNA sequences in this sample as well. The chain links TRBV28 to TRBJ1-2, with D possibly being TRBD1 (6 bases). V was clipped by 6 bases and J by 4 bases, with 9 bases between them. Germline V CDR1 and CDR2: MDHEN, SYDVKM. This CDR3 has 12 amino acids. For the CDR3, the DNA is TGTGCCAGCAGCCTGGACAGCTATGGCTACACCTTC. It specifies CASSLDSYGYTF.

This clone was found a few times. This chain connects TRBV6-6 to TRBJ2-6, with TRBD1 matching over 7 bases. With 6 bases clipped from V and 12 bases from J, the junction kept 14 bases outside the gene matches. Germline CDR1 is MNHNY and CDR2 is SVGAGI (reference sequence). The CDR3 is 15 amino acids. This CDR3 reads CASRYSGTATSVLTF. DNA for the CDR3: TGTGCCAGCAGATATTCCGGGACAGCCACGAGCGTCCTGACTTTC.

This chain uses TRBV7-9 with TRBJ2-7; D may be TRBD1 (5 bases). Germline lookup yields CDR1 SEHNR and CDR2 FQNEAQ (reference sequence). With 1 base removed from V and 5 bases from J, the gap between germline ends came to 15 bases. This CDR3 is built from 15 residues. The chain's CDR3 is CASSLGARVGDEQYF. The CDR3 region has the DNA TGTGCCAGCAGCTTAGGGGCCAGGGTAGGAGACGAGCAGTACTTC.

This clone has more than one count but fewer than ten. The chain has TRBV5-4 and TRBJ2-5, with 7 nucleotides matching TRBD1. Germline V gene lookup returns CDR1 SGHNT and CDR2 YYREEE (reference sequence). This CDR3 comprises 14 residues. V trimming: 1 base; J trimming: 6 bases; junction bases outside the gene matches: 6. The CDR3: CASSLQGGRKTQYF. As DNA, the CDR3 is TGTGCCAGCAGCTTGCAAGGGGGCCGAAAGACCCAGTACTTC.

V is TRBV7-2 and J is TRBJ2-3; D gene ambiguous. V was cut by 1 base and J by 2 bases, with 10 bases left in between. Germline-derived CDR1 and CDR2 are SGHTA and FQGNSA. The CDR3 consists of 15 residues. The CDR3, as DNA: TGTGCCAGCAGCTTAGTCGAATGGGCCACAGATACGCAGTATTTT. Protein sequence: CASSLVEWATDTQYF. Complete variable domain (other parts from reference TRBV7-2 and TRBJ2-3): GAGVSQSPSNKVTEKGKDVELRCDPISGHTALYWYRQSLGQGLEFLIYFQGNSAPDKSGLPSDRFSAERTGGSVSTLTIQRTQQEDSAVYLCASSLVEWATDTQYFGPGTRLTVL.

This clone was detected a few times. The chain couples TRBV25-1 to TRBJ2-6; D may be TRBD1 (5 bases). The CDR3 extends over 17 amino acids. The germline CDR1 and CDR2 sequences are MGHDK and SYGVNS. Trimming removed 5 bases from V and 3 bases from J, with 17 bases in between. The CDR3 region has the DNA TGTGCCAGCAGTCCCCCGCCAGGGATGGGTGGGGCCAACGTCCTGACTTTC. It yields the protein CASSPPPGMGGANVLTF.

The rearrangement links TRBV5-1 to TRBJ1-2, with TRBD1 matching 8 bases. With 4 bases clipped from V and 6 bases from J, the junction kept 11 bases outside the gene matches. Germline CDR1 reads SGHRS; CDR2 reads YFSETQ. The CDR3 contains 15 residues. CDR3 nucleotides: TGCGCCAGCAGCCCGTTTTCGACAGGGGTGAATGGCTACACCTTC. Amino acid sequence: CASSPFSTGVNGYTF.

This clone was seen a handful of times. The rearrangement uses TRBV13 and TRBJ1-2, with 10 positions matching TRBD1. Germline V gives CDR1 PRHDT, CDR2 FYEKMQ (reference sequence). V shed 1 base, J shed 13 bases, and the junction held 9 bases outside the gene matches. This CDR3 region has 14 residues. The CDR3 here is CASSLAWDRGLLTF. For the CDR3, the DNA is TGTGCCAGCAGCTTAGCTTGGGACAGGGGCCTACTCACCTTC.